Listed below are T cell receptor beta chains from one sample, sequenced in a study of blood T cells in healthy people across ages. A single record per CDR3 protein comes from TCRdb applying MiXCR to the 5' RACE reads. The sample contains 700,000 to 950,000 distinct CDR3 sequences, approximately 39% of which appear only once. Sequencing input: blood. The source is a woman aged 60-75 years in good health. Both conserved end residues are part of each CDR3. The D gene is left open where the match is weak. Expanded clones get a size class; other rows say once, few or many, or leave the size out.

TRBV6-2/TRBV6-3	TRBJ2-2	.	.	TGTGCCAGCATTAACCTAGGGACATTGAACACCGGGGAGCTGTTTTTT	CASINLGTLNTGELFF
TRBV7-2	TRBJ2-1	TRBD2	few	TGTGCCAGCAGCCCCGAGGGTAGCGGGAGCTCCTACAATGAGCAGTTCTTC	CASSPEGSGSSYNEQFF
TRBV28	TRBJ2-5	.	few	TGTGCCGGCGCCGTGGACCAAGAGACCCAGTACTTC	CAGAVDQETQYF
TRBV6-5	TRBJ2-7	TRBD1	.	TGTGCCAGCAGAACAGGGGGCTCGACGTACGAGCAGTACTTC	CASRTGGSTYEQYF
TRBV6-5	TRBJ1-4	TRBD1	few	TGTGCCAGCAGTTACGGTATTGGGACAGGAGCTAGGGAAAAACTGTTTTTT	CASSYGIGTGAREKLFF
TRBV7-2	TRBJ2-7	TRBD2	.	TGTGCCAGCAGCCTAGCGGGAGAGCTCTACGAGCAGTACTTC	CASSLAGELYEQYF
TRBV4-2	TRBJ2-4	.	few	TGTGCCAGCAGCCAAGAGGGGCATGTAGCCAAAAACATTCAGTACTTC	CASSQEGHVAKNIQYF
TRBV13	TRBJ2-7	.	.	TGTGCCAGTCTCAGGGGGGCCCACGAGCAGTACTTC	CASLRGAHEQYF
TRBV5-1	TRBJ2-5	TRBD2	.	TGCGCCAGCAGCTTGGTTCCGGCGGGAGCGGTGGAGACCCAGTACTTC	CASSLVPAGAVETQYF
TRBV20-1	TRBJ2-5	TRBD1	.	TGCAGTGCTAGAGAAGGGACAGGGATAAGTCTGGAAGAGACCCAGTACTTC	CSAREGTGISLEETQYF
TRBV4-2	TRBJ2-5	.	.	TGTGCCAGCAGCCAAGGTGGGGAAAGGGAGCAGTACTTC	CASSQGGEREQYF
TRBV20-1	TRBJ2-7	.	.	TGCAGTGCTAGATGGTCCAAGGGGACACACCCTGGAGGGCAGTACTTC	CSARWSKGTHPGGQYF
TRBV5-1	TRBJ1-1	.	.	TGCACCAGCAGCTTAGACAGCGCGAACACTGAAGCTTTCTTT	CTSSLDSANTEAFF
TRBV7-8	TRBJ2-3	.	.	TGTGCCAGCAGCTTAGACCGGGACCCAAGCACAGATACGCAGTATTTT	CASSLDRDPSTDTQYF
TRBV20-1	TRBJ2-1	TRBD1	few	TGCAGTGCGCCTCGACAGGGGGCTAATGAGCAGTTCTTC	CSAPRQGANEQFF
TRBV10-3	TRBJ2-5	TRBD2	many	TGTGCCATCACCTCGACTAGCGGCCAAGAGACCCAGTACTTC	CAITSTSGQETQYF
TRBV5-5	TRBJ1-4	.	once	TGTGCCAGCAGCCCTGGGCGTGGCGACGAAAAACTGTTTTTT	CASSPGRGDEKLFF
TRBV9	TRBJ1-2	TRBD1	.	TGTGCCAGCAGCCCCAACCCCTATACAGGGGGTGGTAACCATGGCTACACCTTC	CASSPNPYTGGGNHGYTF
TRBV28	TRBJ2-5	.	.	TGTGCCAGCAGTTTAGGATTCAGGGAGACCCAGTACTTC	CASSLGFRETQYF
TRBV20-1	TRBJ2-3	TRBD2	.	TGCAGTGCTAGAGATCTGGTAGCGGGCTGGACAGATACGCAGTATTTT	CSARDLVAGWTDTQYF
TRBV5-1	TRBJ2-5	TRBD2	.	TGCGCCAGCACCCTGCGGGTAGCGGGGATTCAAGAGACCCAGTACTTC	CASTLRVAGIQETQYF
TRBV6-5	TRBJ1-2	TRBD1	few	TGTGCCAGCAGTCGATCGGACAGGGCCTATGGCTACACCTTC	CASSRSDRAYGYTF
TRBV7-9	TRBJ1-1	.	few	TGTGCCAGCAGCAGCTACACAGGGTTGACTGAAGCTTTCTTT	CASSSYTGLTEAFF
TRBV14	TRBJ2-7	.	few	TGTGCCAGCAGCCAACTAATCGAGCAGTACTTC	CASSQLIEQYF
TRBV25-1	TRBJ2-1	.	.	TGTGCCAGCGGATACAGGGCCAATGAGCAGTTCTTC	CASGYRANEQFF
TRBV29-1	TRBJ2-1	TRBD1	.	TGCAGCGTTTACTCGACAGGGGCCCAGTTCTTC	CSVYSTGAQFF
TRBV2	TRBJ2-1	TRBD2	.	TGTGCCAGCAGTGACCTAGCGGGAGTTGATGAGCAGTTCTTC	CASSDLAGVDEQFF
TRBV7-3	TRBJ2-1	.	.	TGTGCCAGCAGCATCAGCGGAAATGAGCAGTTCTTC	CASSISGNEQFF
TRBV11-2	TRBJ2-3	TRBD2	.	TGTGCCAGCAGCTTAGTTTTTATTCTAGCGGGAGGTTCAGATACGCAGTATTTT	CASSLVFILAGGSDTQYF
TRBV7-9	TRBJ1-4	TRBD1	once	TGTGCCAGCAGCCCTCCGACAGGGATAGAGGAAAAACTGTTTTTT	CASSPPTGIEEKLFF
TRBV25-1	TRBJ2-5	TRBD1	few	TGTGCCAGCAGTGATGACAGGGGCCAAGAGACCCAGTACTTC	CASSDDRGQETQYF
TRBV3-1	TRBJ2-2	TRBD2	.	TGTGCCAGCAGCCAAGCGGGGGAGGGGACCGGGGAGCTGTTTTTT	CASSQAGEGTGELFF
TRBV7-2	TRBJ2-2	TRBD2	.	TGTGCCAGCAGCCCGGGACTAGCGGGAGTCGGGGAGCTGTTTTTT	CASSPGLAGVGELFF
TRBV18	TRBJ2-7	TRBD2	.	TGTGCCAGCTCACTTGGGACTAGCGGGACGAACGACGAGCAGTACTTC	CASSLGTSGTNDEQYF
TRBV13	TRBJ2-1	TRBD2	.	TGTGCCAGCAGCTTGCTAGCGGGGGGGCCAGTGTTTAATGAGCAGTTCTTC	CASSLLAGGPVFNEQFF
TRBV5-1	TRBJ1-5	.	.	TGCGCCAGCAGCTTGGGTTTTGGCAATCAGCCCCAGCATTTT	CASSLGFGNQPQHF
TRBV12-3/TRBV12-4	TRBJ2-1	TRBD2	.	TGTGCCAGCAGTTTAGTCACTAGCGGGGTTAGAGTTCCCTACAATGAGCAGTTCTTC	CASSLVTSGVRVPYNEQFF
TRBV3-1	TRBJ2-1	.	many	TGTGCCAGCAGCCATGGACCGACGGGCAATGAGCAGTTCTTC	CASSHGPTGNEQFF
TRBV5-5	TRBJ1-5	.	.	TGTGCCAGCAGCGTTCAGGGGAGCCAGCCCCAGCATTTT	CASSVQGSQPQHF
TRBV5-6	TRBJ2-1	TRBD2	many	TGTGCCAGCAGCTTTGTAGCGGGGGGGCAGTTCTTC	CASSFVAGGQFF
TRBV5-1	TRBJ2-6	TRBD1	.	TGCGCCAGCAGCCAAGGAACTAGGACAGGGGGCGCTGGGGCCAACGTCCTGACTTTC	CASSQGTRTGGAGANVLTF
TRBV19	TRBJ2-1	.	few	TGTGCCAGTAGTATAGGGACCCTCTACAATGAGCAGTTCTTC	CASSIGTLYNEQFF
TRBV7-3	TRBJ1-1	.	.	TGTGCCAGCAGCACCAACAGAGACACTGAAGCTTTCTTT	CASSTNRDTEAFF
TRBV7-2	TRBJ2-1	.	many	TGTGCCAGTAGTTCGGACTCCAGCTCCTACAATGAGCAGTTCTTC	CASSSDSSSYNEQFF
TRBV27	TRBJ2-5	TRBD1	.	TGTGCCAGCAGTAACGGACAGGGCAAAGAGACCCAGTACTTC	CASSNGQGKETQYF
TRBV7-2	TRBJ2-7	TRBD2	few	TGTGCCAGCAGCCAGACTAGCGGGGCATACGAGCAGTACTTC	CASSQTSGAYEQYF
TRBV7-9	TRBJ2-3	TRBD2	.	TGTGCCAGCAGCTCGATCTCAGGCCCGGCTAGCGGGGGCACAGATACGCAGTATTTT	CASSSISGPASGGTDTQYF